These 13 T cell receptor beta chains originate from one sample sequenced in a study of T cell responses to AZD1222 COVID-19 vaccine. Repertoires were generated with immunoSEQ multiplex PCR, while TCRdb's copy carries only in-frame clones and drops some. The sample records roughly 150,000 clones, 87% being singletons. The sequences come from peripheral blood, collected 28 days after the second AZD1222 dose. The receptors here all came from an adult who received the AZD1222 COVID-19 vaccine.

This clone was observed a single time. J is TRBJ2-3 and V is TRBV4-1; D is ambiguous. This CDR3 is built from 15 residues. Trimming removed 2 bases at V and 1 base at J, with 10 bases between. Germline assignment: CDR1 MGHRA and CDR2 YSYEKL. The CDR3 is CASSQPVPGTDTQYF. The CDR3 coding sequence is TGCGCCAGCAGCCAACCTGTCCCTGGCACAGATACGCAGTATTTT.

The rearrangement joins TRBV7-2 to TRBJ2-2; 8 bases agree with TRBD1. This CDR3 has 15 residues. CDR1 SGHTA and CDR2 FQGNSA come from the germline V gene. Trimming removed 6 bases from V and 0 bases from J; junction bases left unmatched: 3. The CDR3 sequence: CASSKTGANTGELFF. The CDR3 DNA follows: TGTGCCAGCAGTAAGACAGGGGCGAACACCGGGGAGCTGTTTTTT. The full variable domain, completed using reference TRBV7-2 and TRBJ2-2, is GAGVSQSPSNKVTEKGKDVELRCDPISGHTALYWYRQSLGQGLEFLIYFQGNSAPDKSGLPSDRFSAERTGGSVSTLTIQRTQQEDSAVYLCASSKTGANTGELFFGEGSRLTVL.

In its sample, this clone was seen once. The chain carries TRBV5-1 and TRBJ2-7; possibly TRBD2 for D (6 bases). V lost 4 bases and J lost 0, with 14 bases in between. CDR1 is SGHRS, CDR2 YFSETQ, per germline. This CDR3 spans 15 amino acids. CDR3 coding DNA: TGCGCCAGCAGCCCGCTGGGGGGTACCTCCTACGAGCAGTACTTC. Translating it yields CASSPLGGTSYEQYF.

The rearrangement joins TRBV18 to TRBJ2-3; D not certain. This CDR3 has 11 residues. The V gene's germline CDR1 is KGHSH and CDR2 LQKENI. V lost 2 bases and J 6 bases, leaving 3 bases between the germline ends. The CDR3 sequence is CASSPRDTQYF. Here the CDR3 DNA reads TGTGCCAGCTCACCAAGGGATACGCAGTATTTT.

This clone was observed a handful of times. The chain uses TRBV2 and TRBJ2-5, with D tentatively TRBD1 (6 bases). The CDR3 sequence is 13 residues long. CDR1 and CDR2 (germline): SNHLY, FYNNEI. V dropped 4 bases and J dropped 1 base, with 7 bases sitting between them. DNA of the CDR3: TGTGCCAGCAGTGGGGACATCCAAGAGACCCAGTACTTC. It encodes CASSGDIQETQYF.

As DNA, the CDR3 is TGTGCCAGCAGCTTAGGACCAGTACCCAATCAGCCCCAGCATTTT. This encodes CASSLGPVPNQPQHF. V and J are TRBV11-2 and TRBJ1-5; D gene ambiguous. Germline CDR1 is SGHAT and CDR2 is FQNNGV. The CDR3 is made up of 15 amino acids. V was clipped by 1 base and J by 3 bases, with 10 bases between them.

This rearrangement joins TRBV7-2 to TRBJ2-1; D uncertain. With 2 bases removed from V and 8 bases from J, the gap between germline ends came to 16 bases. Germline CDR1 is SGHTA and CDR2 is FQGNSA. The CDR3 loop spans 15 amino acids. CDR3 loop: CASSLRRPTADEQFF. CDR3 coding DNA: TGTGCCAGCAGCTTAAGGCGGCCTACGGCAGATGAGCAGTTCTTC.

The chain has TRBV7-3 and TRBJ1-1; D gene uncertain. The germline V gene has CDR1 SGHTA and CDR2 FQGTGA. The CDR3 runs to 13 residues. The V gene lost 2 bases and the J gene lost 5 bases, with 9 bases spanning the gap. Written as DNA, the CDR3 is TGTGCCAGCAGCTTAGAGGGCAGAACTGAAGCTTTCTTT. Its protein is CASSLEGRTEAFF.

The chain couples TRBV6-1 to TRBJ1-5, with 9 bases lining up with TRBD1. Per germline, CDR1 MNHNS and CDR2 SASEGT. Germline trimming cut 1 base from V and 2 bases from J; bases unmatched to any gene: 6. This CDR3 is built from 17 residues. The CDR3 DNA follows: TGTGCCAGCAGTGAAGAGGGGACAGGGAGACGCAATCAGCCCCAGCATTTT. As protein: CASSEEGTGRRNQPQHF.

V and J are TRBV3-1 (or the pseudogene TRBV3-2) and TRBJ2-4; no definite D call. The V gene lost 0 bases and the J gene lost 6 bases, with 0 bases spanning the gap. Germline CDR1 is LGHDT and CDR2 is YNNKEL (reference sequence). The CDR3 is made up of 11 amino acids. The CDR3 DNA sequence: TGTGCCAGCAGCCAAGAAAACATTCAGTACTTC. As protein: CASSQENIQYF.

The V and J genes are TRBV15 and TRBJ1-1; D call uncertain. This CDR3 region has 16 residues. V was shortened by 0 bases and J by 0 bases, with 11 bases between the two germline ends. The germline gives CDR1 LNHNV, CDR2 YYDKDF (reference sequence). DNA of the CDR3: TGTGCCACCAGCAGAGAAGACGCGGGTTTGAACACTGAAGCTTTCTTT. It specifies CATSREDAGLNTEAFF.

This CDR3 reads CASSLTSQGGTEAFF. The CDR3 region has the DNA TGTGCCAGCAGCTTAACGTCACAGGGGGGCACTGAAGCTTTCTTT. The chain employs TRBV7-3 and TRBJ1-1, with TRBD1 identical over 8 bases. Trimming cost V 0 bases and J 4 bases; bases outside gene matches: 4. The CDR3 extends over 15 amino acids. Germline V lookup: CDR1 SGHTA, CDR2 FQGTGA.

The J gene is TRBJ2-6, the V gene TRBV5-1; D perhaps matches TRBD1 (5 bases). Germline CDR1 reads SGHRS; CDR2 reads YFSETQ. V was clipped by 4 bases and J by 3 bases, with 14 bases between them. The CDR3 extends over 16 amino acids. The CDR3 reads CASSPTTGYGANVLTF. The CDR3 coding sequence is TGCGCCAGCAGCCCGACCACAGGCTATGGGGCCAACGTCCTGACTTTC. Complete variable domain (other parts from reference TRBV5-1 and TRBJ2-6): KAGVTQTPRYLIKTRGQQVTLSCSPISGHRSVSWYQQTPGQGLQFLFEYFSETQRNKGNFPGRFSGRQFSNSRSEMNVSTLELGDSALYLCASSPTTGYGANVLTFGAGSRLTVL.